The source of this T cell receptor beta chain is a study of early T cells in non-severe SARS-CoV-2 infection. Across the whole study: Chains were not paired, and sequencing was done on bulk RNA from unsorted whole blood. Study findings and constraints: VDJdb matches were skewed toward anti-spike CD8 T cell responses.

The protocol attached unique molecular identifiers to individual cDNA molecules. MiXCR, applied by TCRdb to the 5' RACE reads, yields one record per CDR3 protein. Here the sample spans fewer than 100,000 distinct CDR3 sequences, about 6.5% being singletons. Points on this clonotype: Its target is unknown.

This CDR3 contains 15 residues. Germline V gene data show CDR1 as SGHTA and CDR2 as FQGNSA. V lost 3 bases to trimming and J lost 5 bases, with 17 bases between them. This receptor was obtained from an adult who was a healthcare worker with PCR-confirmed SARS-CoV-2 infection or an uninfected control (not recorded which). V and J are TRBV7-2 and TRBJ2-7; D is ambiguous. Sequenced material: whole blood. CDR3 sequence reads: CASSFGDGFHDEQYF. CDR3 bases: TGTGCCAGCAGCTTCGGCGACGGGTTTCACGACGAGCAGTACTTC. Based on the CDR3 plus reference TRBV7-2 and TRBJ2-7, the full variable domain is GAGVSQSPSNKVTEKGKDVELRCDPISGHTALYWYRQSLGQGLEFLIYFQGNSAPDKSGLPSDRFSAERTGGSVSTLTIQRTQQEDSAVYLCASSFGDGFHDEQYFGPGTRLTVT.